This T cell receptor (beta chain) comes out of a study of blood T cell repertoires in COVID-19 (TCRdb year 2020). Study-wide context: The collaborator samples originated in the United States, Italy and Spain and spanned the acute and convalescent phases of COVID-19. The prospective study material was composed of cDNA or gDNA derived from T cells, B-cell-depleted T cells, or PBMCs. The dataset comprised deeply sampled blood TCRbeta repertoires from subjects exposed to, actively infected with, or recovered from COVID-19. The repertoires were released in a freely available public database intended as a resource for research on the immune response to SARS-CoV-2. The samples were drawn from two sources: the first 160 participants of the ongoing ImmuneRACE study, and 1,200 or so subjects contributed by 6 global collaborators. Nearly every sample came with metadata listing a de-identified subject ID, COVID-19 status, age in years and sex. Where available, HLA class I and class II types were taken from metadata supplied by the sample provider and were not determined by assay-based typing. The full study reports these points: The quantity of clinical and demographic metadata differed by source and by participant and was supplied without curation.

With respect to this clone: What antigen it recognizes has not been identified. Base qualities were left out, and no much larger clone turns up one base away.

Each collaborating institution followed its own protocols to collect whole blood in K2EDTA tubes. Collaborator samples were shipped for TCRbeta analysis as frozen whole blood, isolated PBMCs, or DNA extracted from either sample type. TCRbeta CDR3 regions were amplified from genomic DNA by means of the immunoSEQ Assay, a bias-controlled multiplex PCR. The study's processing was this. The number of nucleated cells in each sample was estimated from the amplification of reference gene primers within the assay. To quantify the absolute abundance of each unique TCRbeta CDR3 rearrangement, sequence reads were collapsed and filtered. For each sample, productive Simpson clonality was calculated as the square root of Simpson's diversity index across productive rearrangements. Imported from immuneACCESS, the table was reduced by TCRdb to in-frame sequences with V and J called. These copies leave out some clones; in studies compared against another copy, an unresolved V gene accounts for under half, and the cause of the remainder is not known. V, J and clone size were drawn from that table, and D and trimming were deduced from the DNA. The sample yields around 450,000 clones; approximately 90% were counted once. The ten largest clonotypes hold around 4.5% of the sample.

This receptor was taken from a woman aged 25 to 39 with acute or convalescent COVID-19. The material sequenced was peripheral blood.

The DNA is as follows: TGTGCCAGCAGCCCACCCGAGGGTACCTACACCGGGGAGCTGTTTTTT. Translated, it reads CASSPPEGTYTGELFF. The chain couples TRBV5-6 to TRBJ2-2; the D gene is perhaps TRBD2, from 5 matching bases. As encoded in the germline V gene, CDR1 is SGHDT while CDR2 is YYEEEE. V is pared back by 4 bases and J by 3 bases, with 16 bases lying between the germline termini. The CDR3 covers 16 residues, taking in both the cysteine and the phenylalanine. The entry retains the CDR3 DNA only, 48 bases that are in frame from base 1.